Listed here is a single T cell receptor (beta chain). The data belong to a study of blood T cell repertoires in COVID-19. The overall study: The study drew acute and convalescent COVID-19 samples from the United States, Italy and Spain. Sources were T cells, B-cell-depleted T cells, or PBMCs; the material itself was cDNA or gDNA.

J gave up 2 bases and V 5 bases, and 6 bases lay outside the gene matches. In germline, CDR1 is SGDLS, CDR2 YYNGEE. The CDR3 spans 14 residues. Authors' data handling: Reference gene primer amplification yielded estimated nucleated cell counts. The data were produced by immunoSEQ multiplex PCR, yet TCRdb's version contains in-frame clones alone and is incomplete. Clone size and V and J calls were adopted from that table, with D and trimming inferred from the DNA. The table includes about 200,000 clones, 85% to 90% detected once. The V and J genes are TRBV9 and TRBJ1-2, with TRBD1 matching 7 bases. The specimen sequenced was peripheral blood. The sequence came from a man in his sixties who had recovered from COVID-19. The CDR3 region is CASSRTGDNYGYTF. CDR3 DNA sequence: TGTGCCAGCAGTAGGACAGGAGACAACTATGGCTACACCTTC.